The clone carrying this TCR beta chain is a singleton in its sample. Some clones are missing from TCRdb's copy, which holds only in-frame ones; the method was immunoSEQ multiplex PCR. The table records 95,000 to 150,000 clones, 80% to 90% of them present only once. Germline V gene lookup returns CDR1 SGDLS and CDR2 YYNGEE. Deletions cut 8 bases from V and 0 bases from J, with 9 bases between. The CDR3 has 14 residues. The data belong to a study of T cell responses to AZD1222 COVID-19 vaccine. V usage is TRBV9 and J usage is TRBJ2-6, with D possibly being TRBD2 (5 bases). This specimen was peripheral blood, taken on day 0 of AZD1222 vaccination. The receptor's source is an adult in good health. The DNA for the CDR3 is TGTGCCAGTGCTGAGGGCTCTGGGGCCAACGTCCTGACTTTC. This translates into CASAEGSGANVLTF. Combining the CDR3 with reference TRBV9 and TRBJ2-6 gives the whole variable domain DSGVTQTPKHLITATGQRVTLRCSPRSGDLSVYWYQQSLDQGLQFLIQYYNGEERAKGNILERFSAQQFPDLHSELNLSSLELGDSALYFCASAEGSGANVLTFGAGSRLTVL.